A single sample gave rise to the 4 T cell receptor beta chains below, sequenced in a study of T cell repertoires in cytomegalovirus infection (dated by TCRdb to about 2019). The listed sequencing device is Illumina HiSeq 1500. TCRdb trimmed the raw reads at Q25, called clones with MiXCR and kept productive beta chains. When rows share a CDR3 protein, they turn into one entry using the most common DNA and genes. The table for this sample lists about 530,000 distinct CDR3 sequences; about a quarter of them were counted only once. Roughly an eighth of the sample is taken by the ten largest. Sample: PBMCs. These TCRs come from a human donor in good health (CMV status not recorded). Some clones in this sample may be carry-over from other donors' samples.

The genes are TRBV27 and TRBJ2-3, with D hard to call. V was cut by 3 bases and J by 3 bases, with 7 bases left in between. The CDR3 is 13 residues long. Germline-derived CDR1 and CDR2 are MNHEY and SMNVEV (reference sequence). The CDR3, as DNA: TGTGCCAGCAGTTTTGGCGAGACAGATACGCAGTATTTT. Translating gives CASSFGETDTQYF.

The rearrangement joins TRBV20-1 to TRBJ1-1, with D unresolved. CDR1 DFQATT and CDR2 SNEGSKA come from the germline V gene (reference sequence). V was pared by 4 bases and J by 1 base, with 7 bases between. The CDR3 is 12 amino acids. The CDR3 DNA reads TGCAGTGCTACAAAACCGAACACTGAAGCTTTCTTT. Translation: CSATKPNTEAFF.

The CDR3 is CASSDIPRRYEQYV. The CDR3 DNA is TGTGCCAGCAGTGACATTCCTCGTCGATACGAGCAGTACGTC. V gene TRBV6-1 combines with J gene TRBJ2-7, with D unclear. Looked up from germline, CDR1 is MNHNS and CDR2 is SASEGT. Trimming cost V 3 bases and J 4 bases, with 13 bases left between them. The CDR3 runs to 14 residues.

This clonotype appeared a few times. The chain combines TRBV20-1 with TRBJ2-3, with D hard to call. CDR3 size: 15 residues. The V and J ends lost 7 bases and 2 bases respectively, with 19 bases between them. CDR1 and CDR2 (germline): DFQATT, SNEGSKA (reference sequence). The CDR3 loop reads CSVRVSSIFTDTQYF. DNA of the CDR3: TGCAGTGTTCGGGTGTCCTCGATATTCACAGATACGCAGTATTTT.